This T cell receptor beta chain was documented in a study of T cell responses to AZD1222 COVID-19 vaccine. Sequencing used immunoSEQ multiplex PCR; TCRdb keeps in-frame clones, though not all of them. The sample contains 95,000 or so clones, around nine tenths of which appear only once. The V and J ends lost 6 bases and 3 bases respectively, with 17 bases between them. The CDR3 loop spans 15 amino acids. CDR1 and CDR2 from the germline V gene are MRHNA and SNTAGT. This sample comprised peripheral blood, obtained on day 0 of AZD1222 vaccination. V usage is TRBV6-4 and J usage is TRBJ1-1, with D tentatively TRBD1 (6 bases). The TCR originated in an adult in good health. The CDR3 DNA sequence: TGTGCCAGCAGGAAACAGGGTCGCGAGGACACTGAAGCTTTCTTT. This sequence encodes CASRKQGREDTEAFF.